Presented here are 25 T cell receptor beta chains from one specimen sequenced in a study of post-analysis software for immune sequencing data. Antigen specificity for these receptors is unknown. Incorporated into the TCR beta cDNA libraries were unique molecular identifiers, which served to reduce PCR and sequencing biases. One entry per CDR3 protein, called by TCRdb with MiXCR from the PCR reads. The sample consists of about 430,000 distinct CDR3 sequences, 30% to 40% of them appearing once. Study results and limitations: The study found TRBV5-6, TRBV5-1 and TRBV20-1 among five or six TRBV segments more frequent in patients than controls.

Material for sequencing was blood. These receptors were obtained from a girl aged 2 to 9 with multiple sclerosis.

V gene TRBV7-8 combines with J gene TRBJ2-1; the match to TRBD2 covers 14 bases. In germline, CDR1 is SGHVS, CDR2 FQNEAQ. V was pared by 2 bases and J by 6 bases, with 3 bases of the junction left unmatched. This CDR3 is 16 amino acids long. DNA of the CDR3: TGTGCCAGCAGCTTATTTGGGACTAGCGGGAGCAATGAGCAGTTCTTC. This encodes CASSLFGTSGSNEQFF.

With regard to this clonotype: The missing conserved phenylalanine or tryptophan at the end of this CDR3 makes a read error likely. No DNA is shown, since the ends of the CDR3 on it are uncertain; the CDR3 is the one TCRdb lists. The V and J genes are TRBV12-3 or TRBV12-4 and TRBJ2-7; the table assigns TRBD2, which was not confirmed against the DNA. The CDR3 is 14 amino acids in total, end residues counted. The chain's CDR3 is CASSPGVSSYEQYS.

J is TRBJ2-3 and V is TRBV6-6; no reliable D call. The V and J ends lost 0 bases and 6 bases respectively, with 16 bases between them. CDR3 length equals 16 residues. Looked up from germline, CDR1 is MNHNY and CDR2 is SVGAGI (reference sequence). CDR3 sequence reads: CASSYSQRFTYDTQYF. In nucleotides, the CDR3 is TGTGCCAGCAGTTACTCGCAAAGGTTTACATATGATACGCAGTATTTT.

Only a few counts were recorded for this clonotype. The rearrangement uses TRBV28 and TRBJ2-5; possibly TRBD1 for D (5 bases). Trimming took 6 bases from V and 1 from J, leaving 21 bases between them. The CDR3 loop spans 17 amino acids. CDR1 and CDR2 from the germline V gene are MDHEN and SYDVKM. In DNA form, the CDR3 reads TGTGCCAGCAGCCCGAGGAAGGGGATTCCTTCCCAAGAGACCCAGTACTTC. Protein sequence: CASSPRKGIPSQETQYF.

CDR3 in amino acids: CASSWADGRSEKLFF. The DNA of the CDR3 is TGCGCCAGCAGCTGGGCCGACGGGAGGAGCGAAAAACTGTTTTTT. The J gene is TRBJ1-4, the V gene TRBV5-1, with D uncertain. This CDR3 has 15 amino acids. Germline V gene lookup returns CDR1 SGHRS and CDR2 YFSETQ. Trimming cost V 3 bases and J 8 bases, with 17 bases left between them.

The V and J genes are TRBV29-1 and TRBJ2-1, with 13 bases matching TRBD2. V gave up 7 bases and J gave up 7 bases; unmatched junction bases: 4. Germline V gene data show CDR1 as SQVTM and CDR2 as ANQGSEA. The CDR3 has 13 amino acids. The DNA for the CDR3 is TGCAGCGCTACGGGACTAGCGGGAAATGAGCAGTTCTTC. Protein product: CSATGLAGNEQFF.

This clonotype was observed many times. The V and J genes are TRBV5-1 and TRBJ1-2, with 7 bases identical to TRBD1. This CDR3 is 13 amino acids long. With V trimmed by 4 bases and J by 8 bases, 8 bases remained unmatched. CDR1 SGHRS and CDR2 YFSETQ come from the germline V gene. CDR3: CASSLTGENGYTF. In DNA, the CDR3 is TGCGCCAGCAGCCTAACAGGGGAGAACGGCTACACCTTC.

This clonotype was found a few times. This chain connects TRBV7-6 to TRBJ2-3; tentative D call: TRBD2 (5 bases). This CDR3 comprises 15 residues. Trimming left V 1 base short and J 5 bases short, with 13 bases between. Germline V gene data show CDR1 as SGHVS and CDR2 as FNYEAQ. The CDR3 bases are TGTGCCAGCAGCTTAGGGACTGGGTTGGGAGATACGCAGTATTTT. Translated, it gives CASSLGTGLGDTQYF.

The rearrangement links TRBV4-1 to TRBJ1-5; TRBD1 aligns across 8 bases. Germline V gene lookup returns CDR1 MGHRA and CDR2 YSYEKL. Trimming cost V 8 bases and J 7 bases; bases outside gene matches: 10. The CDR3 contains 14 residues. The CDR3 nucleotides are TGCGCCAGCTCACCAGGGGGCATTTTGCAGCCCCAGCATTTT. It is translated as CASSPGGILQPQHF.

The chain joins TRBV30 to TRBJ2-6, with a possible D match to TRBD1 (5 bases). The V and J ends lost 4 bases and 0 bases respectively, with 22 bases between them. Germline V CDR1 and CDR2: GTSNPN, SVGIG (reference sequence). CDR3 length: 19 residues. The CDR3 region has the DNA TGTGCCTGGACTGATAGGGGAAGGGAAATCCCCTCTGGGGCCAACGTCCTGACTTTC. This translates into CAWTDRGREIPSGANVLTF.

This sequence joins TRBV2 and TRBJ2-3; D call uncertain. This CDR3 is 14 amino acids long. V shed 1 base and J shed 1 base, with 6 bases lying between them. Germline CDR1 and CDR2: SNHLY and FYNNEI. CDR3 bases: TGTGCCAGCAGTGAAGGTAGACGCACAGATACGCAGTATTTT. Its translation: CASSEGRRTDTQYF.

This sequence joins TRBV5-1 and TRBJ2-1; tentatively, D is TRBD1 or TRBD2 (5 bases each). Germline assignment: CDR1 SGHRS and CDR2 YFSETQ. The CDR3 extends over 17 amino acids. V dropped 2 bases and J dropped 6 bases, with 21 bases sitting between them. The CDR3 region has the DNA TGCGCCAGCAGCTTAGCCACGGGACCCAGGGTAGGCAATGAGCAGTTCTTC. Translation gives CASSLATGPRVGNEQFF. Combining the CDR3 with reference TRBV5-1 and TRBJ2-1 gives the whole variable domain KAGVTQTPRYLIKTRGQQVTLSCSPISGHRSVSWYQQTPGQGLQFLFEYFSETQRNKGNFPGRFSGRQFSNSRSEMNVSTLELGDSALYLCASSLATGPRVGNEQFFGPGTRLTVL.

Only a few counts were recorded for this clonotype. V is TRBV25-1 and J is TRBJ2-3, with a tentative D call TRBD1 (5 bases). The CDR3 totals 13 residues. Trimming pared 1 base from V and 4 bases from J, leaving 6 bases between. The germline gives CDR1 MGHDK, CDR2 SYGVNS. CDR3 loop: CASSELGADTQYF. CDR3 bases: TGTGCCAGCAGTGAATTAGGGGCAGATACGCAGTATTTT.

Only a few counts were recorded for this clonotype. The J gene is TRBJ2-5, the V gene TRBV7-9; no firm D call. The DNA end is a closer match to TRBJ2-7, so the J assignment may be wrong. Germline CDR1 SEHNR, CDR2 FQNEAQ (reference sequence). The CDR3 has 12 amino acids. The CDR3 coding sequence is TGTGCCAGCAGCGCCGCCCCGTACGAGCAGTACTTC. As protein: CASSAAPYEQYF.

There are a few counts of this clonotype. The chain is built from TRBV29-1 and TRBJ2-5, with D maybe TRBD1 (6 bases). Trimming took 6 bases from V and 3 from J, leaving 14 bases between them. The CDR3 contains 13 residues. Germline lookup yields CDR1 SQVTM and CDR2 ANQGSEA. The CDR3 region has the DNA TGCAGCGTCCGTCGCTCAGGGGAAGAGACCCAGTACTTC. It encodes CSVRRSGEETQYF.

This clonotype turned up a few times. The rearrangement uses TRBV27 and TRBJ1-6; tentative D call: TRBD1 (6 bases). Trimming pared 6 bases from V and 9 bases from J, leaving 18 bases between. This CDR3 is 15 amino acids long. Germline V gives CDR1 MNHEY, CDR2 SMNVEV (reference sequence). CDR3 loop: CASRPRQAASSPLHF. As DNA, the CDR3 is TGTGCCAGCAGACCCCGACAGGCTGCGAGTTCACCCCTCCACTTT.

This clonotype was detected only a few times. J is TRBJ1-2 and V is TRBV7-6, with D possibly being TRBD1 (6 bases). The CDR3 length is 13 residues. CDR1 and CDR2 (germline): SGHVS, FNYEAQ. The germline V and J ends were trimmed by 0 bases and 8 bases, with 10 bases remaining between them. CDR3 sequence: CASSLAPGEGYTF. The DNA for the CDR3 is TGTGCCAGCAGCTTAGCGCCAGGGGAGGGCTACACCTTC.

CDR3 in amino acids: CASRRGRYSNQPQHF. The DNA for the CDR3 is TGTGCCAGCAGGAGGGGCAGATATAGCAATCAGCCCCAGCATTTT. The genes are TRBV6-2 or TRBV6-3 and TRBJ1-5; possible D gene TRBD1, 5 bases. The CDR3 runs 15 residues. Looked up from germline, CDR1 is MNHEY and CDR2 is SVGEGT. Trimming took off 6 bases at V and 0 bases at J, with 12 bases between the two ends.

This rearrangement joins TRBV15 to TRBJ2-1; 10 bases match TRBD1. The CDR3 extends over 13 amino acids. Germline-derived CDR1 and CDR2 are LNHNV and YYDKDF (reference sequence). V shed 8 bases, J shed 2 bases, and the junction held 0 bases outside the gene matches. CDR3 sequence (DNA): TGTGCCACCGGACAGGGGGCCTACAATGAGCAGTTCTTC. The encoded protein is CATGQGAYNEQFF.

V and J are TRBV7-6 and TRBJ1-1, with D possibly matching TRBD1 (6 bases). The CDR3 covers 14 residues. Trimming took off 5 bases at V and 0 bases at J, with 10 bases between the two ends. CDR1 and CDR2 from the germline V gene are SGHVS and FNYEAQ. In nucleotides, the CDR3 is TGTGCCAGCAGCGCCACAGGGCTGAACACTGAAGCTTTCTTT. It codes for CASSATGLNTEAFF.

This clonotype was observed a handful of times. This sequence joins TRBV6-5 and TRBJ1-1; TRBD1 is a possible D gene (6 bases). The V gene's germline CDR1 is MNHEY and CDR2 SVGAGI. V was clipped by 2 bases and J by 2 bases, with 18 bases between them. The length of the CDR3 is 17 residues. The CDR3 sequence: CASSYIFGQGLNTEAFF. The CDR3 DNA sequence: TGTGCCAGCAGTTACATTTTCGGGCAGGGGTTAAACACTGAAGCTTTCTTT.

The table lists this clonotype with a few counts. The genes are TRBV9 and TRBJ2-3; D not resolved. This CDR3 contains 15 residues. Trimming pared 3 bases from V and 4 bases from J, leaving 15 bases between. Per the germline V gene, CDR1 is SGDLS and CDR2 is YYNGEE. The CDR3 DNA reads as TGTGCCAGCAGCGCTACCCCAAAAGGACCAGATACGCAGTATTTT. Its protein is CASSATPKGPDTQYF.

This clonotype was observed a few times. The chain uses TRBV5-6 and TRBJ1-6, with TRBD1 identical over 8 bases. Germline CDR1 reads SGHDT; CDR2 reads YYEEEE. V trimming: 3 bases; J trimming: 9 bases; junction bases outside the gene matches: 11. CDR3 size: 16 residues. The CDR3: CASSSGSGTGFSPLHF. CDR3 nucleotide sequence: TGTGCCAGCAGCTCGGGATCCGGGACAGGCTTTTCACCCCTCCACTTT. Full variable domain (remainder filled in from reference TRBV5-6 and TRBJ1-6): DAGVTQSPTHLIKTRGQQVTLRCSPKSGHDTVSWYQQALGQGPQFIFQYYEEEERQRGNFPDRFSGHQFPNYSSELNVNALLLGDSALYLCASSSGSGTGFSPLHFGNGTRLTVT.

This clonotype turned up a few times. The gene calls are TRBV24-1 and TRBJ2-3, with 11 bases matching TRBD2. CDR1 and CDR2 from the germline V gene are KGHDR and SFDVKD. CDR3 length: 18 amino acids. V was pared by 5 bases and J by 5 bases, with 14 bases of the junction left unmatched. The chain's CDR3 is CATSGFTVRSGRGDTQYF. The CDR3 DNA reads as TGTGCCACCAGTGGCTTCACGGTGCGTAGCGGGAGGGGAGATACGCAGTATTTT.

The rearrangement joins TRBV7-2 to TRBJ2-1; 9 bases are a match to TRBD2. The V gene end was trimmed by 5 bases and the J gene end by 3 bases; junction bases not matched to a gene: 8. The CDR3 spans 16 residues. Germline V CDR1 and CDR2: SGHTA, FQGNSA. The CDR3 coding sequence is TGTGCCAGCAGCCCGGGGGGTAGCGGGAGCTACAATGAGCAGTTCTTC. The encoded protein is CASSPGGSGSYNEQFF.